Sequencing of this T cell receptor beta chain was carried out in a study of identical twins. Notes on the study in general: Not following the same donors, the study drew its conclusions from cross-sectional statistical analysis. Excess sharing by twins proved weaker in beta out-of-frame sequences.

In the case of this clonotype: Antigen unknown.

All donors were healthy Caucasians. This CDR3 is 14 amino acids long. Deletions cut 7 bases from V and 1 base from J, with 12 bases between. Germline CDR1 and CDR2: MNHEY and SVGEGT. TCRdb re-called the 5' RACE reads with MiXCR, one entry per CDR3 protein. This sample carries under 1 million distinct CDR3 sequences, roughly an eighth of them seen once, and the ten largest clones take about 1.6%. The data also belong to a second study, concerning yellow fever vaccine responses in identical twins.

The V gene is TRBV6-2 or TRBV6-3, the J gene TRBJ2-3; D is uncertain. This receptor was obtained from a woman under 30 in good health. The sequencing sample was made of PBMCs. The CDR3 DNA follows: TGTGCCAGCACCTACCCGGACCGCACAGATACGCAGTATTTT. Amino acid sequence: CASTYPDRTDTQYF.